These 32 T cell receptor beta chains were sequenced from one sample in a study of CD8+ T cells in alopecia areata. Treatment reported: oral pan-JAK inhibitor, 5-10 mg twice daily. Extraction and reverse transcription of RNA yielded cDNA as the sequencing template. Method: immunoSEQ multiplex PCR; TCRdb's copy keeps in-frame clones and lacks some. The sample includes some 190,000 clones, approximately 70% of them seen just once. The sequences come from CD4+ T cells sorted from blood, collected at week 44, from a patient treated with tofacitinib. These receptor sequences come from a human donor with alopecia areata.

V is TRBV7-6 and J is TRBJ2-2; TRBD1 matches at 7 bases. V shed 4 bases and J 2 bases; nucleotides not matched to a gene: 7. This CDR3 is 16 amino acids long. In germline, CDR1 is SGHVS, CDR2 FNYEAQ. DNA of the CDR3: TGTGCCAGCAGCTCGCCGGGACAGCCTAACACCGGGGAGCTGTTTTTT. Its protein product is CASSSPGQPNTGELFF.

In its sample, this clone was seen a few times. The CDR3 protein is CASRPKIWETQYF. The CDR3 DNA reads as TGTGCCAGCAGACCGAAGATCTGGGAGACCCAGTACTTC. V and J are TRBV6-5 and TRBJ2-5; no clear D. V was clipped by 6 bases and J by 5 bases, with 13 bases between them. The germline CDR1 and CDR2 sequences are MNHEY and SVGAGI. The CDR3 contains 13 residues.

This rearrangement joins TRBV29-1 to TRBJ1-2, with a possible D match to TRBD1 (5 bases). The CDR3 covers 14 residues. The germline V gene has CDR1 SQVTM and CDR2 ANQGSEA. Trimming shortened V by 6 bases and J by 3 bases, and 17 bases separated the two germline ends. The CDR3 protein is CSVTPTVPDYGYTF. The CDR3 DNA follows: TGCAGCGTGACGCCGACAGTCCCCGACTATGGCTACACCTTC.

DNA of the CDR3: TGTGCCAGCAGTGTACAACAGGGTACGAATTCACCCCTCCACTTT. This encodes CASSVQQGTNSPLHF. The genes are TRBV6-1 and TRBJ1-6; D is perhaps TRBD1 (6 bases). The CDR3 is made up of 15 amino acids. V was clipped by 4 bases and J by 7 bases, with 14 bases between them. Germline V lookup: CDR1 MNHNS, CDR2 SASEGT.

The rearrangement links TRBV29-1 to TRBJ1-2; no definite D call. CDR1 SQVTM and CDR2 ANQGSEA come from the germline V gene. The V gene lost 3 bases and the J gene lost 4 bases, with 9 bases spanning the gap. The CDR3 runs 12 residues. The CDR3 DNA follows: TGCAGCGTTGAGTCAGCTGGCTATGGCTACACCTTC. This sequence encodes CSVESAGYGYTF.

This clone appeared a few times. The chain carries TRBV11-3 and TRBJ1-1, with 9 bases matching TRBD1. Germline CDR1 is SGHNT and CDR2 is YENEEA. This CDR3 has 15 amino acids. The V segment lost 2 bases and the J segment 6 bases; nucleotides outside the gene matches: 7. In DNA form, the CDR3 reads TGTGCCAGCAGCTTACTCAATACAGGGGGCGCTGAAGCTTTCTTT. Protein product: CASSLLNTGGAEAFF.

This clone was seen a single time. V usage is TRBV27 and J usage is TRBJ1-1, with 10 bases aligning to TRBD1. V shed 3 bases and J 4 bases; nucleotides not matched to a gene: 2. The V gene's germline CDR1 is MNHEY and CDR2 SMNVEV (reference sequence). The CDR3 runs 14 residues. The CDR3 DNA sequence: TGTGCCAGCAGTTTCGGGACAGGGGCCACTGAAGCTTTCTTT. Protein sequence: CASSFGTGATEAFF.

The CDR3 DNA follows: TGTGCCTCCGAACGAAGCGGGGGAGAGCAGTTCTTC. This sequence encodes CASERSGGEQFF. The chain employs TRBV30 and TRBJ2-1; 8 bases agree with TRBD2. The CDR3 length is 12 residues. V lost 7 bases to trimming and J lost 10 bases; unmatched junction nucleotides: 9. The germline CDR1 and CDR2 sequences are GTSNPN and SVGIG (reference sequence).

For this clone: Additional DNA sequences in this sample encode the identical CDR3. The CDR3 DNA follows: TGCAGCGTTGGACAGAATGAAAAACTGTTTTTT. As protein: CSVGQNEKLFF. This rearrangement joins TRBV29-1 to TRBJ1-4; the D gene is possibly TRBD1 (5 bases). The germline CDR1 and CDR2 sequences are SQVTM and ANQGSEA. The CDR3 extends over 11 amino acids. V lost 4 bases, J lost 5 bases, and 5 bases lay in between. Based on the CDR3 plus reference TRBV29-1 and TRBJ1-4, the full variable domain is SAVISQKPSRDICQRGTSLTIQCQVDSQVTMMFWYRQQPGQSLTLIATANQGSEATYESGFVIDKFPISRPNLTFSTLTVSNMSPEDSSIYLCSVGQNEKLFFGSGTQLSVL.

The gene calls are TRBV19 and TRBJ2-7; 9 nucleotides agree with TRBD1. The CDR3 runs to 15 residues. Germline CDR1 and CDR2: LNHDA and SQIVND (reference sequence). V shed 3 bases, J shed 0 bases, and the junction held 3 bases outside the gene matches. The CDR3 reads CASSIPGQGSYEQYF. CDR3 bases: TGTGCCAGTAGTATCCCGGGACAGGGCTCCTACGAGCAGTACTTC. The whole variable domain, remainder taken from reference TRBV19 and TRBJ2-7, is DGGITQSPKYLFRKEGQNVTLSCEQNLNHDAMYWYRQDPGQGLRLIYYSQIVNDFQKGDIAEGYSVSREKKESFPLTVTSAQKNPTAFYLCASSIPGQGSYEQYFGPGTRLTVT.

The chain uses TRBV30 and TRBJ2-3; TRBD2 might be the D (6 bases). Trimming cost V 2 bases and J 6 bases, with 9 bases left between them. This CDR3 region has 12 residues. Germline V CDR1 and CDR2: GTSNPN, SVGIG (reference sequence). The CDR3 region is CAWSSGLDTQYF. DNA of the CDR3: TGTGCCTGGAGTAGCGGGTTGGATACGCAGTATTTT.

The chain uses TRBV7-9 and TRBJ2-1; TRBD2 agrees at 14 bases. CDR1 is SEHNR, CDR2 FQNEAQ, per germline (reference sequence). The CDR3 covers 17 residues. The J segment lost 6 bases and the V segment lost 4 bases, leaving 8 bases of the junction unmatched. The chain's CDR3 is CASSSGLAGGGSNEQFF. For the CDR3, the DNA is TGTGCCAGCAGCTCCGGACTAGCGGGGGGAGGTTCCAATGAGCAGTTCTTC. Combining the CDR3 with reference TRBV7-9 and TRBJ2-1 gives the whole variable domain DTGVSQNPRHKITKRGQNVTFRCDPISEHNRLYWYRQTLGQGPEFLTYFQNEAQLEKSRLLSDRFSAERPKGSFSTLEIQRTEQGDSAMYLCASSSGLAGGGSNEQFFGPGTRLTVL.

This chain joins TRBV6-5 and TRBJ2-1; 9 bases map to TRBD1. The germline V gene has CDR1 MNHEY and CDR2 SVGAGI. This CDR3 comprises 16 residues. V lost 2 bases to trimming and J lost 6 bases; unmatched junction nucleotides: 8. The CDR3 DNA reads as TGTGCCAGCAGTTACCTCCCGGGACAGGGAGGCAATGAGCAGTTCTTC. Encoded protein: CASSYLPGQGGNEQFF.

The chain uses TRBV29-1 and TRBJ2-1; perhaps TRBD1 as D (6 bases). Trimming cost V 6 bases and J 9 bases, with 21 bases left between them. The CDR3 consists of 14 residues. Germline CDR1 is SQVTM and CDR2 is ANQGSEA. CDR3 residues: CSVAFGTGWSEQFF. CDR3 DNA: TGCAGCGTCGCCTTCGGTACAGGGTGGAGTGAGCAGTTCTTC.

This clone was picked up a small number of times. This chain joins TRBV7-8 and TRBJ2-2; D is uncertain. Trimming cost V 6 bases and J 6 bases, with 11 bases left between them. The CDR3 covers 13 residues. Germline V gene sequence: CDR1 SGHVS, CDR2 FQNEAQ. CDR3 DNA: TGTGCCAGCAGGGCGGACCTCGCCGGGGAGCTGTTTTTT. Translation: CASRADLAGELFF.

This chain connects TRBV4-2 to TRBJ1-2, with unresolved D. Deletions cut 0 bases from V and 8 bases from J, with 16 bases between. CDR1 and CDR2 (germline): LGHNA, YNFKEQ. The CDR3 is 15 residues long. The CDR3 nucleotides are TGTGCCAGCAGCCAAGATCTGACTGGTTACGGAGGCTACACCTTC. Translation gives CASSQDLTGYGGYTF.

The V gene is TRBV5-1, the J gene TRBJ2-7, with D unclear. This CDR3 contains 15 residues. The V end lost 0 bases, the J end lost 0 bases, and 10 bases lay between the germline ends. Per germline, CDR1 SGHRS and CDR2 YFSETQ. CDR3 in amino acids: CASSLVPESSYEQYF. The CDR3 bases are TGCGCCAGCAGCTTGGTTCCAGAAAGCTCCTACGAGCAGTACTTC.

The chain joins TRBV11-3 to TRBJ2-3; no reliable D call. Trimming shortened V by 1 base and J by 1 base, and 3 bases separated the two germline ends. The germline V gene encodes CDR1 SGHNT and CDR2 YENEEA. This CDR3 has 13 residues. The CDR3 sequence: CASSLVRTDTQYF. CDR3 nucleotide sequence: TGTGCCAGCAGCTTAGTGCGCACAGATACGCAGTATTTT.

The chain employs TRBV6-5 and TRBJ2-2, with D perhaps matching TRBD2 (5 bases). Germline V gene data show CDR1 as MNHEY and CDR2 as SVGAGI. The CDR3 contains 15 residues. Trimming left V 2 bases short and J 1 base short, with 8 bases between. The CDR3 nucleotides read TGTGCCAGCAGTTACCGGACTGTGAACACCGGGGAGCTGTTTTTT. Translation: CASSYRTVNTGELFF.

This clone has only a few counts. The chain has TRBV11-2 and TRBJ1-6; TRBD1 matches at 7 bases. V dropped 5 bases and J dropped 9; count of bases not matched to a gene: 10. The germline gives CDR1 SGHAT, CDR2 FQNNGV. The CDR3 has 15 residues. CDR3 nucleotide sequence: TGTGCCAGCAGCCCCGCCGACAGGGAACTTTCACCCCTCCACTTT. Translation: CASSPADRELSPLHF.

As regards this clone: One end of the junction fails to match germline, which may point to a read error. V and J are TRBV9 and TRBJ1-2; D is unclear. The CDR3 covers 15 residues. CDR1 is SGDLS, CDR2 YYNGEE, per germline. CDR3 in amino acids: CASTVAASQNYGYTF. The CDR3 DNA sequence: TGTGCCAGCACCGTAGCGGCCAGCCAAAACTATGGCTACACCTTC.

The V gene is TRBV14, the J gene TRBJ2-3, with 8 nucleotides matching TRBD1. This CDR3 has 16 residues. V lost 2 bases, J lost 3 bases, and 7 bases stayed unmatched. Per germline, CDR1 SGHDN and CDR2 FVKESK. The CDR3 region has the DNA TGTGCCAGCAGCCAACCGGGACAGGTGGGGACAGATACGCAGTATTTT. Residues: CASSQPGQVGTDTQYF.

V usage is TRBV7-2 and J usage is TRBJ2-1, with unresolved D. The CDR3 is made up of 13 amino acids. Germline V lookup: CDR1 SGHTA, CDR2 FQGNSA. Deletions cut 5 bases from V and 6 bases from J, with 11 bases between. For the CDR3, the DNA is TGTGCCAGCAGCAAACAGCGTCTCAATGAGCAGTTCTTC. Protein product: CASSKQRLNEQFF.

The chain uses TRBV18 and TRBJ2-7; 9 bases agree with TRBD2. From germline, CDR1 is KGHSH and CDR2 LQKENI. The CDR3 is made up of 14 amino acids. V dropped 3 bases and J dropped 5; count of bases not matched to a gene: 5. CDR3 coding DNA: TGTGCCAGCTCACCCCGCGGGGGGGGTGACGAGCAGTACTTC. Translating gives CASSPRGGGDEQYF.

The V and J genes are TRBV7-3 and TRBJ2-1, with unresolved D. The CDR3 runs 13 residues. The ends were cut back, 5 bases at V and 3 bases at J, with 8 bases in the middle. Germline loops: CDR1 SGHTA, CDR2 FQGTGA. The chain's CDR3 is CASSAGGYNEQFF. DNA for the CDR3: TGTGCCAGCAGCGCCGGCGGCTACAATGAGCAGTTCTTC.

The rearrangement joins TRBV30 to TRBJ2-2; D ambiguous. V was shortened by 3 bases and J by 6 bases, with 14 bases between the two germline ends. Germline V gene lookup returns CDR1 GTSNPN and CDR2 SVGIG (reference sequence). This CDR3 region has 14 residues. The chain's CDR3 is CAWSQYGWAGELFF. The CDR3 DNA reads TGTGCCTGGAGCCAATACGGGTGGGCCGGGGAGCTGTTTTTT.

This clone occurred a few times. The chain is built from TRBV30 and TRBJ2-3; 7 positions agree with TRBD2. Germline assignment: CDR1 GTSNPN and CDR2 SVGIG (reference sequence). This CDR3 contains 15 residues. J gave up 4 bases and V 1 base, and 8 bases lay outside the gene matches. CDR3 protein: CAWSGRSGWSDTQYF. The CDR3 DNA is TGTGCCTGGAGTGGCCGTAGCGGGTGGTCAGATACGCAGTATTTT.

This chain joins TRBV6-6 and TRBJ2-2; 9 bases are shared with TRBD1. The CDR3 runs to 14 residues. The ends lost 5 bases at V and 5 bases at J; junction bases unmatched: 3. Germline-derived CDR1 and CDR2 are MNHNY and SVGAGI (reference sequence). The CDR3 DNA is TGTGCCAGCAGTGGACAGGGGTGGACCGGGGAGCTGTTTTTT. Translated: CASSGQGWTGELFF.

The V gene is TRBV5-1, the J gene TRBJ1-1; TRBD1 might be the D (5 bases). This CDR3 is built from 14 residues. Germline V gene data show CDR1 as SGHRS and CDR2 as YFSETQ. Trimming took off 1 base at V and 1 base at J, with 8 bases between the two ends. The CDR3 coding sequence is TGCGCCAGCAGCTTGTGGGACGAGAACACTGAAGCTTTCTTT. Residues: CASSLWDENTEAFF.

The chain links TRBV30 to TRBJ1-1; maybe TRBD1 (5 bases). Trimming shortened V by 4 bases and J by 4 bases, and 13 bases separated the two germline ends. CDR3 length equals 13 residues. The germline CDR1 and CDR2 sequences are GTSNPN and SVGIG (reference sequence). CDR3 in DNA: TGTGCCTGGAACCGCAGGGTTGGCACTGAAGCTTTCTTT. Translation: CAWNRRVGTEAFF.

This chain links TRBV7-6 with TRBJ2-5, with D perhaps TRBD1 (5 bases). This CDR3 region has 14 residues. The germline CDR1 and CDR2 sequences are SGHVS and FNYEAQ. The ends were cut back, 2 bases at V and 5 bases at J, with 12 bases in the middle. CDR3 nucleotide sequence: TGTGCCAGCAGCTTATCAGGGCTTGGGGAGACCCAGTACTTC. It translates to CASSLSGLGETQYF.

V is TRBV25-1 and J is TRBJ2-2, with D perhaps matching TRBD1 (6 bases). Germline V gene lookup returns CDR1 MGHDK and CDR2 SYGVNS. The CDR3 runs 14 residues. Trimming pared 5 bases from V and 4 bases from J, leaving 11 bases between. CDR3 sequence: CASSSDSTTGELFF. The CDR3 DNA reads TGTGCCAGCAGTTCGGACAGTACCACCGGGGAGCTGTTTTTT.